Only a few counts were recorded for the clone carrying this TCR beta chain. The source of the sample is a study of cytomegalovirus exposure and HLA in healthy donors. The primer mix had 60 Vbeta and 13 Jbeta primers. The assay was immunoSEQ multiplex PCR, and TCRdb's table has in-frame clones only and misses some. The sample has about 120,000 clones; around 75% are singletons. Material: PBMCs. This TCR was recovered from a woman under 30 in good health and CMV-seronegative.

CDR3 DNA sequence: TGTGCCACACAGGGGGTTGAAGGATTGAACACTGAAGCTTTCTTT. Translated, it gives CATQGVEGLNTEAFF. This chain connects TRBV2 to TRBJ1-1; 8 bases are shared with TRBD1. V lost 10 bases, J lost 0 bases, and 10 bases stayed unmatched. This CDR3 has 15 amino acids. Germline V gives CDR1 SNHLY, CDR2 FYNNEI.